This T cell receptor beta chain came from a study of cytomegalovirus exposure and HLA in healthy donors. Overall study findings and caveats: Follow-up analysis seemed to connect common viral pathogens with several of the most significant clusters identified. It was approximately 150 TCR beta chains that were listed as cytomegalovirus-associated.

The PCR made use of 60 Vbeta and 13 Jbeta primers. Original processing notes: It was a later analysis that counted roughly 79 million unique TCR beta chains, of which around 11 million were shared. Assay used: immunoSEQ multiplex PCR; TCRdb lists only in-frame clones, some missing. For V, J and clone size, that table is used; D and trimming come from the DNA. Seen here are 110,000 or so clones, 75% to 85% observed once, and the top ten hold about 2.2%. The germline V gene encodes CDR1 SEHNR and CDR2 FQNEAQ (reference sequence). V lost 10 bases, J lost 3 bases, and 6 bases stayed unmatched. This CDR3 is 12 amino acids long. Points on this clone: Antigen: not known.

This TCR was sampled from a man between 25 and 39 years old in good health and CMV-seronegative. Specimen: PBMCs. V gene TRBV7-9 combines with J gene TRBJ2-7; 7 nucleotides align to TRBD1. This CDR3 reads CATGTAGYEQYF. CDR3 nucleotide sequence: TGTGCCACCGGGACAGCCGGCTACGAGCAGTACTTC. Full variable domain (rest looked up from reference TRBV7-9 and TRBJ2-7): DTGVSQNPRHKITKRGQNVTFRCDPISEHNRLYWYRQTLGQGPEFLTYFQNEAQLEKSRLLSDRFSAERPKGSFSTLEIQRTEQGDSAMYLCATGTAGYEQYFGPGTRLTVT.